This T cell receptor (beta chain) was profiled in a study of Ad26.COV2.S vaccination and SARS-CoV-2 variants. Germline lookup yields CDR1 SGDLS and CDR2 YYNGEE. V was pared by 0 bases and J by 3 bases, with 16 bases between. The CDR3 sequence is 16 residues long. Method: immunoSEQ multiplex PCR; TCRdb's copy keeps in-frame clones and lacks some. The sample shows about 350,000 clones, 88% of them seen only once. The treatment denotes: roughly 19 received Ad26.COV2.S at low or high dose, single or two shots; about 5 received placebo; per-sample allocation not given. Collection of samples fell on day 63 after the first vaccine or placebo injection.

The sequence was collected from a person between 18 and 65 years old who received the Ad26.COV2.S COVID-19 vaccine or a placebo. The sequenced sample was peripheral blood, obtained in a trial of Ad26.COV2.S vaccine versus placebo. This chain joins TRBV9 and TRBJ2-7, with D possibly being TRBD1 (6 bases). DNA for the CDR3: TGTGCCAGCAGCGTAGCTTACGGCAGGGGAGACTACGAGCAGTACTTC. Translated: CASSVAYGRGDYEQYF.